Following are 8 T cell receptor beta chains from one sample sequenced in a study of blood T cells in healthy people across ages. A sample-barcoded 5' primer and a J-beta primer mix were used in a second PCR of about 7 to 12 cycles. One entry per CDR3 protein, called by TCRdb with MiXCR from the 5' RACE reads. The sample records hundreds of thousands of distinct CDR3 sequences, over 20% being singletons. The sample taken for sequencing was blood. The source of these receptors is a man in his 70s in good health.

This CDR3 reads CASSLELAGEEYEQYF. Here the CDR3 DNA reads TGTGCCAGCAGCTTAGAGCTAGCGGGAGAAGAGTACGAGCAGTACTTC. The chain carries TRBV7-4 and TRBJ2-7; 10 bases are shared with TRBD2. V shed 1 base and J 4 bases; nucleotides not matched to a gene: 7. Germline lookup yields CDR1 SGHVT and CDR2 SQSDAQ. CDR3 length equals 16 residues.

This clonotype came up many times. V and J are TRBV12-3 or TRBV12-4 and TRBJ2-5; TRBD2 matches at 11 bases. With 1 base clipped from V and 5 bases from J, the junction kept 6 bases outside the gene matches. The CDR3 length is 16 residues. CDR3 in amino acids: CASSLGTSGSWETQYF. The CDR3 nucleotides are TGTGCCAGCAGTTTAGGCACTAGCGGGAGTTGGGAGACCCAGTACTTC.

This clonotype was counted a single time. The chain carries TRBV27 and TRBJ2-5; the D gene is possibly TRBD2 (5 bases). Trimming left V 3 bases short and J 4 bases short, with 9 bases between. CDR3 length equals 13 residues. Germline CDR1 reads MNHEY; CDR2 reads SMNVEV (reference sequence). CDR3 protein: CASSFKRRETQYF. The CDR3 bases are TGTGCCAGCAGTTTCAAGCGGAGAGAGACCCAGTACTTC.

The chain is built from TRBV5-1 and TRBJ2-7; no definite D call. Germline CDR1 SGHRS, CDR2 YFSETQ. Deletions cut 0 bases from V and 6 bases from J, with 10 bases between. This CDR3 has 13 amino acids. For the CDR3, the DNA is TGCGCCAGCAGCTTGGGGGAAGGGATCGAGCAGTACTTC. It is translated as CASSLGEGIEQYF. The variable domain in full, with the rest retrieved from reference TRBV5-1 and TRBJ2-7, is KAGVTQTPRYLIKTRGQQVTLSCSPISGHRSVSWYQQTPGQGLQFLFEYFSETQRNKGNFPGRFSGRQFSNSRSEMNVSTLELGDSALYLCASSLGEGIEQYFGPGTRLTVT.

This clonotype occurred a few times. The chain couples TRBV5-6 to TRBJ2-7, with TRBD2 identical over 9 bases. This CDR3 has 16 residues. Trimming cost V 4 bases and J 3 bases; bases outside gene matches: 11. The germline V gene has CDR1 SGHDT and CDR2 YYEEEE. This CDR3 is CASSPLQGLAGYEQYF. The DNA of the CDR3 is TGTGCCAGCAGCCCATTACAGGGACTAGCAGGCTACGAGCAGTACTTC.

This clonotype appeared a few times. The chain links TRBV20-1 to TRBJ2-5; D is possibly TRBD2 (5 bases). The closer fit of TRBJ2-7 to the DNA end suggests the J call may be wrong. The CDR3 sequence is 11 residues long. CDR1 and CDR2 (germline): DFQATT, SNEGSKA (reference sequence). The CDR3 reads CSAETSYEQYF. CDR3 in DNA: TGCAGTGCCGAAACTAGCTACGAGCAGTACTTC.

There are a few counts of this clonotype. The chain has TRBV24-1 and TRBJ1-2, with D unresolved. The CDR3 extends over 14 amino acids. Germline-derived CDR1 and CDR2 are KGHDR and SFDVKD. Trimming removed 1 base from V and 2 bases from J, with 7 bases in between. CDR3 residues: CATSDLGRNYGYTF. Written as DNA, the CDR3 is TGTGCCACCAGTGATTTAGGCAGAAACTATGGCTACACCTTC.

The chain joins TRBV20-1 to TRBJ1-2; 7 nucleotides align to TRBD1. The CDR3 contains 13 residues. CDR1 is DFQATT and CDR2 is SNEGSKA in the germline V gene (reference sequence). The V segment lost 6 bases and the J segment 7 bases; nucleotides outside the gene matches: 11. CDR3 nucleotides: TGCAGTGCATCGACAGGGAATGTCTCTGGCTACACCTTC. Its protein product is CSASTGNVSGYTF.